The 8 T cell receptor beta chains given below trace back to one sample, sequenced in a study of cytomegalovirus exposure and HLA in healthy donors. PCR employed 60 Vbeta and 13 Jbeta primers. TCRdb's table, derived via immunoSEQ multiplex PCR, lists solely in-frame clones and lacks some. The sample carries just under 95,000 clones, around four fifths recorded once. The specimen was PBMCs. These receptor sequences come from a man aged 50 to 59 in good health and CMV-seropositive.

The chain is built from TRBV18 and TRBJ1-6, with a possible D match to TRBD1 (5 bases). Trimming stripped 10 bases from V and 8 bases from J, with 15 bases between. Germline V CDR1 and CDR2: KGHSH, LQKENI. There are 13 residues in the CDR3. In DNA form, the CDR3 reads TGTGCCACCTCGGGGGGGGTTGATTCACCCCTCCACTTT. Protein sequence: CATSGGVDSPLHF.

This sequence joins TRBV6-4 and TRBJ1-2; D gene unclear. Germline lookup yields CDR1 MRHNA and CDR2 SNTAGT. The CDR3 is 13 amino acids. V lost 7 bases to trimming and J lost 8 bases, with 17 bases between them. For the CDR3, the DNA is TGTGCCAGCAAAGCGACCGCTAAAGAAGGCTACACCTTC. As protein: CASKATAKEGYTF.

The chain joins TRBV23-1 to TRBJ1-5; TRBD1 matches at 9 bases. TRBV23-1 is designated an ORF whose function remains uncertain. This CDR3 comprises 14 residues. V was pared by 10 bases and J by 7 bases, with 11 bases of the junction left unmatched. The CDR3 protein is CAIVRDREGQPQHF. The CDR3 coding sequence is TGCGCCATCGTTAGGGACAGGGAGGGCCAGCCCCAGCATTTT.

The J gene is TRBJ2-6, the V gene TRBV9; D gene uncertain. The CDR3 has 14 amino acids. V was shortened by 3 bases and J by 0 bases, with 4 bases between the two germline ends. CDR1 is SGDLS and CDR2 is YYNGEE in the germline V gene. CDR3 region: CASSESSGANVLTF. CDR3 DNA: TGTGCCAGCAGCGAGAGCTCTGGGGCCAACGTCCTGACTTTC.

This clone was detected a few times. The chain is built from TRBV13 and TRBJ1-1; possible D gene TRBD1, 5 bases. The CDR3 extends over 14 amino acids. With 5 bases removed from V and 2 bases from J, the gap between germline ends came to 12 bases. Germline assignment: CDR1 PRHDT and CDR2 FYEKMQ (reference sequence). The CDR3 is CASSRETVNTEAFF. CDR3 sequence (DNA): TGTGCCAGCAGCAGAGAGACAGTCAACACTGAAGCTTTCTTT.

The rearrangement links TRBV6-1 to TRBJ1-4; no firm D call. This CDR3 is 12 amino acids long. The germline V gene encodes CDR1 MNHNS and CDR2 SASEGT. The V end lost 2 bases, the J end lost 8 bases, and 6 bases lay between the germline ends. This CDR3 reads CASSELKEKLFF. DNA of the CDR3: TGTGCCAGCAGTGAACTAAAGGAAAAACTGTTTTTT.

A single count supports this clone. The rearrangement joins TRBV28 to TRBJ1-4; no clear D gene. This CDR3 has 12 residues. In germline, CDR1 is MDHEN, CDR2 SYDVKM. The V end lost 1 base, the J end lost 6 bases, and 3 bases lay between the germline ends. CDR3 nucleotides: TGTGCCAGCAGTTTATTCGATGAAAAACTGTTTTTT. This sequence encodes CASSLFDEKLFF.

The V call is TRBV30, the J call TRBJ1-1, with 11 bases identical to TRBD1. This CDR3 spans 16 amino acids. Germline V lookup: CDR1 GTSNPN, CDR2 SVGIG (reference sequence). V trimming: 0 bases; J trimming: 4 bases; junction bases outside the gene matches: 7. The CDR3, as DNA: TGTGCCTGGAGTGTATTTTGGACAGGGGGCGGCACTGAAGCTTTCTTT. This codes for CAWSVFWTGGGTEAFF. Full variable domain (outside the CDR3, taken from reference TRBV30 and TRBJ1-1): SQTIHQWPATLVQPVGSPLSLECTVEGTSNPNLYWYRQAAGRGLQLLFYSVGIGQISSEVPQNLSASRPQDRQFILSSKKLLLSDSGFYLCAWSVFWTGGGTEAFFGQGTRLTVV.